This TCR beta chain is drawn from a study of T cells in Graves' hyperthyroidism and ophthalmopathy. Points from the study as a whole: For ophthalmopathy, model prediction preceded onset by a median around six months.

Researchers amplified the TCR beta CDR3 regions from RNA transcripts. The TCR CDR3 first-round RT-PCR relied on the HTBI primer set. TCRdb passed the multiplex PCR reads through MiXCR, listing each CDR3 protein once. Here the sample spans more than 300,000 distinct CDR3 sequences, roughly 15% being singletons. This clonotype was observed at least ten times. Its antigen is undetermined. The germline V gene encodes CDR1 MDHEN and CDR2 SYDVKM. The CDR3 runs 15 residues. Trimming shortened V by 5 bases and J by 3 bases, and 16 bases separated the two germline ends. Sequencing used blood. This chain links TRBV28 with TRBJ2-5, with D possibly called TRBD1 or TRBD2 (5 bases each). The receptor comes from a woman aged 30 to 39 with Graves' ophthalmopathy. CDR3 protein: CASSDGTTWKETQYF. The CDR3 nucleotides read TGTGCCAGCAGTGATGGGACGACGTGGAAAGAGACCCAGTACTTC.